The present T cell receptor (beta chain) was sequenced within a study of beta chain features in type 1 diabetes. Comments on this clone: The antigen is not known.

Expressed TCRB transcripts were sequenced, since all the RNA that had been isolated was reverse transcribed. It was found that naive, central memory and regulatory T cell samples averaged about 3.5 million reads. The method was immunoSEQ multiplex PCR; TCRdb's version includes in-frame clones alone and lacks a portion of them. This sample has hundreds of thousands of clones, with over 12% found just once. This CDR3 contains 12 residues. CDR1 and CDR2 (germline): SGHTA, FQGNSA. V lost 5 bases and J lost 8, with 10 bases in between. Notes on the study in general: Researchers caution that PCR might favor shorter templates, equally among patients and controls. Among patients with Type 1 diabetes, TCRB CDR3s were moderately but significantly shorter in every one of the four CD4+ subsets.

The source of this sequence is a man younger than 30 with type 1 diabetes. This rearrangement joins TRBV7-2 to TRBJ2-1, with D possibly TRBD2 on 5 matching bases. The material sequenced was naive CD4+ T cells from blood. This CDR3 is CASSPYSDEQFF. The CDR3 coding sequence is TGTGCCAGCAGCCCCTATAGCGATGAGCAGTTCTTC. Filled out from reference TRBV7-2 and TRBJ2-1, the complete variable domain reads GAGVSQSPSNKVTEKGKDVELRCDPISGHTALYWYRQSLGQGLEFLIYFQGNSAPDKSGLPSDRFSAERTGGSVSTLTIQRTQQEDSAVYLCASSPYSDEQFFGPGTRLTVL.